This T cell receptor (beta chain) was retrieved from a study of blood T cell repertoires in COVID-19. At the level of the study: COVID-19 samples collected from the United States, Italy and Spain covered acute and convalescent phases. PBMCs, B-cell-depleted T cells, or T cells were the source of the cDNA or gDNA that made up the material.

Per the study methods: By means of reference gene primer amplification, nucleated cell counts were estimated. Produced via immunoSEQ multiplex PCR; TCRdb's table is partial and in-frame only. V, J and clone size are taken as reported in that table, and D and trimming were inferred from the DNA itself. The sample carries about 230,000 clones, 65% to 90% recorded once. The ends were cut back, 1 base at V and 4 bases at J, with 10 bases in the middle. The germline V gene encodes CDR1 MGHRA and CDR2 YSYEKL. The CDR3 runs to 14 residues. This clonotype was sampled from a woman aged 45 to 65 with acute or convalescent COVID-19. This sequence joins TRBV4-1 and TRBJ1-2; D unclear. Material: peripheral blood. In nucleotides, the CDR3 is TGCGCCAGCAGCCAAGGAACGGAGGGCTATGGCTACACCTTC. This sequence encodes CASSQGTEGYGYTF.